This T cell receptor (beta chain) was profiled in a study of T-cell reconstitution after alpha-beta-depleted transplantation in children. Ten or more counts support this clonotype. Antigen: not known. General study results and limits: At day 60, the high TCRbeta diversity found in some patients originated from recipient T cells and thymic progenitors that had survived. Among T cells one year after transplant, newly produced cells accounted for most counts and diversity. Several hundred expanded graft clones reportedly were the source of alpha-beta T cells about two months after transplant.

For TCRbeta, the library was prepared with unique molecular identifiers. TCRdb called the PCR reads again in MiXCR, with one record for every CDR3 protein. The data hold about 500,000 distinct CDR3 sequences, with about 10% observed a single time. The input for sequencing was PBMCs, mostly from graft donor cells, taken 180 days after TCRalphabeta/CD19-depleted stem cell transplant. The TCR sequence derives from a female patient between 2 and 15 years old who had a stem cell transplant for aplastic anemia, so the T cells may come from the graft donor.

The DNA of the CDR3 is TGCAGCGTTGTCAATCCCGGGACTAGCGGGACTTACTTCACCGGGGAGCTGTTTTTT. The encoded protein is CSVVNPGTSGTYFTGELFF. The chain joins TRBV29-1 to TRBJ2-2; 13 bases fit TRBD2. J lost 4 bases, V lost 4 bases, and 15 bases had no gene match. The CDR3 is 19 amino acids. The germline V gene has CDR1 SQVTM and CDR2 ANQGSEA.